The entry that follows covers one T cell receptor (beta chain) sequence. What it binds is unknown. The same CDR3 also results from other DNA sequences found in this sample. This specimen comes from a study of cytomegalovirus exposure and HLA in healthy donors. Study context: About 85 million unique TCR sequences came from HLA-typed donors in an early release. Whole-study results and caveats: In vitro testing confirmed a few CMV-associated chains as specific for CMV antigens. Later on, an analysis tied approximately 17,000 TCR beta sequences to HLA alleles at 0.05 false discovery rate. For TCR beta chains, V- and J-gene trimming was later linked to a missense DCLRE1C variant.

The PCR was carried out with 60 Vbeta primers and 13 Jbeta primers. Here immunoSEQ multiplex PCR was the method, and the copy in TCRdb shows in-frame clones only, minus some. The table has fewer than 40,000 clones, about 70% seen once; the top ten hold around a tenth. The germline V gene has CDR1 SGDLS and CDR2 YYNGEE. V gave up 4 bases and J gave up 1 base; unmatched junction bases: 5. This CDR3 region has 16 residues. V and J are TRBV9 and TRBJ2-1; 10 bases are a match to TRBD2. Sequenced input: PBMCs. This TCR was recovered from a man aged 35 to 55 in good health and CMV-seropositive. The CDR3 sequence is CASSPPSGGSYNEQFF. The CDR3 region has the DNA TGTGCCAGCAGCCCTCCTAGCGGGGGTTCCTACAATGAGCAGTTCTTC.